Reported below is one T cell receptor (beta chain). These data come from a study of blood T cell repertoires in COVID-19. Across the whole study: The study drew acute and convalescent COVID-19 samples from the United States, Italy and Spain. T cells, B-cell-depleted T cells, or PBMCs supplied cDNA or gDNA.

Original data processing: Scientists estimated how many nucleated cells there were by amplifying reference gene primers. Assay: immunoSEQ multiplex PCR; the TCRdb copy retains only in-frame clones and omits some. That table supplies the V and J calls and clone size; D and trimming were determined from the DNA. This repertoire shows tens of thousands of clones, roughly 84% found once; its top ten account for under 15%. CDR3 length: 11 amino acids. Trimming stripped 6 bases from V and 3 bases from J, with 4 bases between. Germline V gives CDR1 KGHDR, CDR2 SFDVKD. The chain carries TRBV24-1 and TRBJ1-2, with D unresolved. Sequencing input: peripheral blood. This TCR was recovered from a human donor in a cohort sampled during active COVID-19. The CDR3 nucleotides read TGTGCCACCAGTCAGGACTATGGCTACACCTTC. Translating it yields CATSQDYGYTF.